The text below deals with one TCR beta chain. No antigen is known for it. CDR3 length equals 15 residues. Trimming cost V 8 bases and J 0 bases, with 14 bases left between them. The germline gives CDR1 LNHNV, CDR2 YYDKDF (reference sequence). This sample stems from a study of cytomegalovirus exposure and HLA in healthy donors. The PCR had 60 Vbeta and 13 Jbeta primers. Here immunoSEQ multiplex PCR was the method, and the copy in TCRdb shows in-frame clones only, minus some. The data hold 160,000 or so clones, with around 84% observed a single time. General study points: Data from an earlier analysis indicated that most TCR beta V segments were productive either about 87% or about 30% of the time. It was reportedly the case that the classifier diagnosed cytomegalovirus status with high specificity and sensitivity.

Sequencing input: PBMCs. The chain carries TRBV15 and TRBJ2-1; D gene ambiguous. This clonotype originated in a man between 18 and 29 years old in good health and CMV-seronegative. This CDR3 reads CATLDLGFSYNEQFF. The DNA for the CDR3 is TGTGCCACCCTAGACTTGGGTTTCTCCTACAATGAGCAGTTCTTC.